Following are 15 T cell receptor beta chains from one sample sequenced in a study of cytomegalovirus exposure and HLA in healthy donors. A multiplex PCR was run with 60 Vbeta primers and 13 Jbeta primers. Assay used: immunoSEQ multiplex PCR; TCRdb lists only in-frame clones, some missing. Among 150,000 or so clones listed, about three quarters were seen once. The sequenced sample consisted of PBMCs. These receptors were obtained from a female donor in good health and CMV-seronegative.

Worth noting for this clone: Compared with germline, one end of the junction differs, possibly owing to a read error. The chain joins TRBV5-1 to TRBJ2-6, with D perhaps TRBD1 (5 bases). From germline, CDR1 is SGHRS and CDR2 YFSETQ. The CDR3 consists of 17 residues. The CDR3 coding sequence is TGCGCCAGCAGTCTAGAGCTGCTCCTCTCTGGGGCCAACGGCCTGACTTTC. Translated, it gives CASSLELLLSGANGLTF. The full variable domain, rest sourced from reference TRBV5-1 and TRBJ2-6, is KAGVTQTPRYLIKTRGQQVTLSCSPISGHRSVSWYQQTPGQGLQFLFEYFSETQRNKGNFPGRFSGRQFSNSRSEMNVSTLELGDSALYLCASSLELLLSGANGLTFGAGSRLTVL.

The CDR3 reads CASSIGASGAYEQYF. Here the CDR3 DNA reads TGTGCCAGTAGTATAGGTGCTAGCGGGGCCTACGAGCAGTACTTC. The V gene is TRBV19, the J gene TRBJ2-7, with 9 bases matching TRBD2. CDR3 size: 15 residues. J was trimmed by 2 bases and V by 1 base; bases with no gene match: 3. Germline V CDR1 and CDR2: LNHDA, SQIVND (reference sequence). Complete variable domain (other parts from reference TRBV19 and TRBJ2-7): DGGITQSPKYLFRKEGQNVTLSCEQNLNHDAMYWYRQDPGQGLRLIYYSQIVNDFQKGDIAEGYSVSREKKESFPLTVTSAQKNPTAFYLCASSIGASGAYEQYFGPGTRLTVT.

The chain has TRBV5-1 and TRBJ2-3; TRBD2 aligns across 11 bases. Germline V CDR1 and CDR2: SGHRS, YFSETQ. CDR3 length equals 16 residues. V trimming: 4 bases; J trimming: 6 bases; junction bases outside the gene matches: 10. The CDR3 DNA sequence: TGCGCCAGCAGCACGGGACTAGCGGAGGTCGGGGATACGCAGTATTTT. This codes for CASSTGLAEVGDTQYF.

The chain uses TRBV4-1 and TRBJ2-7; TRBD1 might be the D (5 bases). Germline V lookup: CDR1 MGHRA, CDR2 YSYEKL. This CDR3 is built from 16 residues. Trimming shortened V by 3 bases and J by 1 base, and 16 bases separated the two germline ends. This chain's CDR3 is CASSQYSQGLSYEQYF. The DNA for the CDR3 is TGCGCCAGCAGCCAGTATAGTCAGGGTCTATCCTACGAGCAGTACTTC.

This chain uses TRBV7-8 with TRBJ1-1; 9 bases map to TRBD1. The CDR3 is 15 amino acids. CDR1 and CDR2 (germline): SGHVS, FQNEAQ. V trimming: 5 bases; J trimming: 3 bases; junction bases outside the gene matches: 7. CDR3 nucleotide sequence: TGTGCCAGCAGCGCTTACAGGGGGCGGGACACTGAAGCTTTCTTT. Its protein is CASSAYRGRDTEAFF.

CDR3 nucleotide sequence: TGCGCCAGCAGCCAAGAGGCAGGCCGGGGGTACGAGCAGTACTTC. It translates to CASSQEAGRGYEQYF. This rearrangement joins TRBV4-1 to TRBJ2-7, with D tentatively TRBD2 (6 bases). The V end lost 0 bases, the J end lost 4 bases, and 13 bases lay between the germline ends. Germline CDR1 MGHRA, CDR2 YSYEKL. The CDR3 runs to 15 residues.

This chain connects TRBV11-2 to TRBJ1-5, with D possibly matching TRBD1 (5 bases). CDR3 size: 14 residues. The germline V and J ends were trimmed by 5 bases and 5 bases, with 13 bases remaining between them. Germline loops: CDR1 SGHAT, CDR2 FQNNGV. CDR3 DNA: TGTGCCAGCAGCCAGGGTTCGGGAGATCAGCCCCAGCATTTT. It yields the protein CASSQGSGDQPQHF.

Details on this clone: Other DNA sequences within the sample encode an identical CDR3. The CDR3 sequence: CASSLSGTGAYEQYF. The CDR3 DNA reads as TGCGCCAGCAGCTTATCCGGGACAGGGGCCTACGAGCAGTACTTC. The chain combines TRBV5-1 with TRBJ2-7, with 10 bases aligning to TRBD1. Germline CDR1 and CDR2: SGHRS and YFSETQ. This CDR3 comprises 15 residues. Unmatched junction bases numbered 4, after V lost 2 bases and J lost 2 bases.

The J gene is TRBJ1-2, the V gene TRBV6-6; 8 nucleotides line up with TRBD1. The CDR3 has 13 residues. Germline values: CDR1 MNHNY, CDR2 SVGAGI (reference sequence). V shed 0 bases, J shed 6 bases, and the junction held 0 bases outside the gene matches. CDR3 in DNA: TGTGCCAGCAGTTACTCGACAGGGGATGGCTACACCTTC. This translates into CASSYSTGDGYTF.

V usage is TRBV7-2 and J usage is TRBJ2-5; D is perhaps TRBD1 (5 bases). V was pared by 5 bases and J by 5 bases, with 24 bases between. CDR3 length: 17 amino acids. Germline V gives CDR1 SGHTA, CDR2 FQGNSA. CDR3 loop: CASSPRSPGWGRETQYF. DNA for the CDR3: TGTGCCAGCAGCCCCAGATCTCCAGGGTGGGGCAGGGAGACCCAGTACTTC.

This clone appeared once. The V and J genes are TRBV10-1 and TRBJ2-7, with 10 nucleotides matching TRBD1. The V and J ends lost 3 bases and 5 bases, in that order; junction bases with no gene match: 7. The CDR3 totals 15 residues. The V gene's germline CDR1 is WNHNN and CDR2 SYGVQD (reference sequence). CDR3 sequence reads: CASSEVTGGFNEQYF. CDR3 DNA sequence: TGCGCCAGCAGTGAAGTGACAGGGGGCTTCAACGAGCAGTACTTC.

This chain joins TRBV4-1 and TRBJ2-7; TRBD1 might be the D (6 bases). The V gene lost 2 bases and the J gene lost 4 bases, with 12 bases spanning the gap. CDR1 and CDR2 (germline): MGHRA, YSYEKL. The CDR3 runs 14 residues. CDR3 sequence (DNA): TGCGCCAGCAGCCAAACCCCAGGGACATACGAGCAGTACTTC. It translates to CASSQTPGTYEQYF.

The genes are TRBV30 and TRBJ1-4; no definite D call. Trimming pared 1 base from V and 8 bases from J, leaving 8 bases between. CDR1 is GTSNPN and CDR2 is SVGIG in the germline V gene (reference sequence). The CDR3 is 12 residues long. The CDR3 nucleotides are TGTGCCTGGAGTGATCGGGGAGAAAAACTGTTTTTT. This sequence encodes CAWSDRGEKLFF.

The chain uses TRBV6-4 and TRBJ2-1, with TRBD1 matching 8 bases. This CDR3 region has 13 residues. Per the germline V gene, CDR1 is MRHNA and CDR2 is SNTAGT. V lost 2 bases and J lost 10; bases outside the gene matches: 4. The CDR3 region has the DNA TGTGCCAGCAGTGACGGCAGGGACAGGGAGCAGTTCTTC. Its protein product is CASSDGRDREQFF.

In DNA, the CDR3 is TGTGCCAGCAGGGTTGTGGTAGGGGGCAGCGGAGAGCAGTTCTTC. It is translated as CASRVVVGGSGEQFF. This rearrangement joins TRBV6-6 to TRBJ2-1; 7 positions agree with TRBD1. J gave up 10 bases and V 6 bases, and 15 bases lay outside the gene matches. The CDR3 has 15 amino acids. Germline loops: CDR1 MNHNY, CDR2 SVGAGI (reference sequence).